This entry concerns a single TCR beta chain. Its antigen is not identified. This table comes from immunoSEQ multiplex PCR, and its TCRdb copy is limited to in-frame clones, with some not included. Here the sample spans around 300,000 clones, 88% being singletons. This entry is derived from a study of Ad26.COV2.S vaccination and SARS-CoV-2 variants. The wider study: Dosing was one shot or two shots 56 days apart. Notes on the study in general: Non-spike TCR breadth showed similarity between vaccine and placebo recipients. The authors reported substantial breadth in spike-specific CD8+ and CD4+ T cell responses after vaccination.

Treatment given: 19 received Ad26.COV2.S at low or high dose, single or two shots; about five received placebo; per-sample allocation not given. Day 63 following the first vaccine or placebo injection was when the samples were taken. CDR1 is MNHEY, CDR2 SVGEGT, per germline. CDR3 size: 16 residues. V lost 0 bases and J lost 2; bases outside the gene matches: 4. This chain uses TRBV6-2 or TRBV6-3 with TRBJ2-3; TRBD1 matches at 8 bases. Sequenced here: peripheral blood, sampled in a trial of Ad26.COV2.S vaccine versus placebo. The TCR comes from a person aged 18-60 years who received the Ad26.COV2.S COVID-19 vaccine or a placebo. The CDR3 DNA reads TGTGCCAGCAGTTACTCCGGACAGGGAGCCACAGATACGCAGTATTTT. Its protein is CASSYSGQGATDTQYF.